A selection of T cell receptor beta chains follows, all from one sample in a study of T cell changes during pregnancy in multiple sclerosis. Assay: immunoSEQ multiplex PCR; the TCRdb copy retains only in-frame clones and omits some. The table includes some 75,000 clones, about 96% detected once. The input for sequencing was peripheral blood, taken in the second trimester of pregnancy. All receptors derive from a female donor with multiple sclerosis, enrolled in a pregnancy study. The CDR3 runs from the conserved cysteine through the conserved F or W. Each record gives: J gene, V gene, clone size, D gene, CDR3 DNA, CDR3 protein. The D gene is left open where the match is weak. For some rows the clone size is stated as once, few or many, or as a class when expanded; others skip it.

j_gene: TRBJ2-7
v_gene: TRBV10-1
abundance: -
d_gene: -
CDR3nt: TGCGCCAGCAGTTCACGGAGCTCCTACGAGCAGTACTTC
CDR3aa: CASSSRSSYEQYF

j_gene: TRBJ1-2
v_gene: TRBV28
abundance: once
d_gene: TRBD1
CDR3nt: TGTGCCAGCACCCTCCAGGGGACAGGGAGCGTCGCCTACACCTTC
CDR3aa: CASTLQGTGSVAYTF

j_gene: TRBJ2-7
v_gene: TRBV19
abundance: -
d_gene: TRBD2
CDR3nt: TGTGCCAGTAGTGATAGCGGGAGGTACGAGCAGTACTTC
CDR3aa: CASSDSGRYEQYF

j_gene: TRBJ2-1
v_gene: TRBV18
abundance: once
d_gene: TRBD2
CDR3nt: TGTGCCAGCTCACCACCCCCAGCGGGAGGGAATGAGCAGTTCTTC
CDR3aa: CASSPPPAGGNEQFF

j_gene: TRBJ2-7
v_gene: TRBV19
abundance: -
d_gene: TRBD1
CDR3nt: TGTGCCAGTAGTATCGGGACAGGGAGTTCCTACGAGCAGTACTTC
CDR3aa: CASSIGTGSSYEQYF

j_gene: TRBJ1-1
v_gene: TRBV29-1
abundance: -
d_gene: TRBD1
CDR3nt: TGCAGCGTTGATAACAGGGGGCAAGCTGAAGCTTTCTTT
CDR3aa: CSVDNRGQAEAFF

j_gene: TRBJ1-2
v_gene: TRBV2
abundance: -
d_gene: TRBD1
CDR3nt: TGTGCCAGCAGTGACCCTGGGGACAGGGTTTTTGGCTACACCTTC
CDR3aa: CASSDPGDRVFGYTF

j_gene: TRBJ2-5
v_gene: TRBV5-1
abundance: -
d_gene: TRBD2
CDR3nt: TGCGCCAGCAGCTTGGCCGGGACTAGCGGGAGAGAGACCCAGTACTTC
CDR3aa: CASSLAGTSGRETQYF

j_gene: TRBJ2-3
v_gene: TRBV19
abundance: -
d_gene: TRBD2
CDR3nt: TGTGCCAGTAGTCTACTAGCGGGGGACACAGATACGCAGTATTTT
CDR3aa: CASSLLAGDTDTQYF

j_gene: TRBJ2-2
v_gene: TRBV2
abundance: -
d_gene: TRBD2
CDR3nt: TGTGCCAGCAGTAAACTAGCGGGAGTTTCCGGGGAGCTGTTTTTT
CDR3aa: CASSKLAGVSGELFF

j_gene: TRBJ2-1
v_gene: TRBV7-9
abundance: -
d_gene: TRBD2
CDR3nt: TGTGCCAGCAGCTTAGCGCACCAGCGGGAGTCCTACAATGAGCAGTTCTTC
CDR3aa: CASSLAHQRESYNEQFF

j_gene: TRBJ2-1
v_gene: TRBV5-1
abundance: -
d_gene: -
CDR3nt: TGCGCCAGCAGCCCGCTACGGAGGGAACATGAGCAGTTCTTC
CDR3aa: CASSPLRREHEQFF

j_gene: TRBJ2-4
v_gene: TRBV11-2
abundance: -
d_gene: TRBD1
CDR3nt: TGTGCCAGCAGCTCCTGGACAGGGGAAAACATTCAGTACTTC
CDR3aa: CASSSWTGENIQYF

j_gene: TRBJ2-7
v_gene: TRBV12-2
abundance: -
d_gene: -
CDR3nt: TGTGCAAGTCGCTTACGCTCGTTCGGGGAACTCTACGAGCAGTACTTC
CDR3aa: CASRLRSFGELYEQYF

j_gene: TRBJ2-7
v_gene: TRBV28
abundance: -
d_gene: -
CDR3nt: TGTGCCAGCAGTTTATCCCTATCCGAGCAGTACTTC
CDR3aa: CASSLSLSEQYF

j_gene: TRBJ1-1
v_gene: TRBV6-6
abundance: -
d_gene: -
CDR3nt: TGTGCCAGCAGTTACTCGTCAGTCACTGAAGCTTTCTTT
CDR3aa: CASSYSSVTEAFF

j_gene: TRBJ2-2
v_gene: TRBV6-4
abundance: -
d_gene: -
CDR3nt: TGTGCCAGCAGTGAAGTGGGGGCCGGCACCGGGGAGCTGTTTTTT
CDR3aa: CASSEVGAGTGELFF

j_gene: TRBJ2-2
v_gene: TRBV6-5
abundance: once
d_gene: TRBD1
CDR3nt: TGTGCCAGCAGTTACAGGACAGGGGGCGTCGGGGAGCTGTTTTTT
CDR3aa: CASSYRTGGVGELFF

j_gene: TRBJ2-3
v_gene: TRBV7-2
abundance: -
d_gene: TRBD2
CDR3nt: TGTGCCAGCAGCTTAAGCCTAGCGGGACTCACAGATACGCAGTATTTT
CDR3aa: CASSLSLAGLTDTQYF

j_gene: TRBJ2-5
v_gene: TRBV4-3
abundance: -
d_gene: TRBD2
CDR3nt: TGCGCCAGCAGCCCTCGACTAGCGGGAAATATCCAAGAGACCCAGTACTTC
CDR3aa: CASSPRLAGNIQETQYF

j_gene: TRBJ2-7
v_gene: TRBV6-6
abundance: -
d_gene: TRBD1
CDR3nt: TGTGCCAGCAGTACAACCGGGACAGGGTCCGACGAGCAGTACTTC
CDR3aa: CASSTTGTGSDEQYF

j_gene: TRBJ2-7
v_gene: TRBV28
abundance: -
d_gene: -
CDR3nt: TGTGCCAGCAGTTTACCCCCCCGGAGGGACCGCCCCTACGAGCAGTACTTC
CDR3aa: CASSLPPRRDRPYEQYF

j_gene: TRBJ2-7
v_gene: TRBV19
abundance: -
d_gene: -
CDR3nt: TGTGCCAGTAGTCCGAGACAACAGTACGAGCAGTACTTC
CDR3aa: CASSPRQQYEQYF

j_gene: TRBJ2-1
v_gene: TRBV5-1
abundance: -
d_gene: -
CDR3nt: TGCGCCAGCAGCCGTCTACTAAACAATGAGCAGTTCTTC
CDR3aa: CASSRLLNNEQFF

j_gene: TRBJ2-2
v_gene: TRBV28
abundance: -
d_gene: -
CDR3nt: TGTGCCAGCAGTTTAGGAGGCACCGGGGAGCTGTTTTTT
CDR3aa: CASSLGGTGELFF

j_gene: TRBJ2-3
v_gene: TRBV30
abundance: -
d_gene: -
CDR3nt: TGTGCCTGGAGAACCCGCAAGGGGCAATATTTT
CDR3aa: CAWRTRKGQYF

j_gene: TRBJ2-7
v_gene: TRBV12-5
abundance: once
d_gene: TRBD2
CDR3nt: TGTGCTAGTGGTTTGGTACTGCCGCTAGCGGAGCCCTACGAGCAGTACTTC
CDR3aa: CASGLVLPLAEPYEQYF

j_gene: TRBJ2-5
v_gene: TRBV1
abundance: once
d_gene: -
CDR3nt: TGCACCAGCAGCCAAGGGGTACGGACAGAAAGACAAGAGACCCAGTACTTC
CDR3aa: CTSSQGVRTERQETQYF

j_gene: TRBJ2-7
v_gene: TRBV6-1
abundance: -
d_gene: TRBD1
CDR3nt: TGTGCCAGCAGTGCAGGACAGGGGGTACCCACTTTC
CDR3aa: CASSAGQGVPTF

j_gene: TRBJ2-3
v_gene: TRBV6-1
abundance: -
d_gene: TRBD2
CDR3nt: TGTGCCAGCAGTTTCGCGGGGGGGCGGGGAGATACGCAGTATTTT
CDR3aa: CASSFAGGRGDTQYF

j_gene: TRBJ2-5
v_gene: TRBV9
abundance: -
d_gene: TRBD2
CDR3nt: TGTGCCAGCGCCACCCGGACTAGCGGGAGGAAAGAGACCCAGTACTTC
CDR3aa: CASATRTSGRKETQYF

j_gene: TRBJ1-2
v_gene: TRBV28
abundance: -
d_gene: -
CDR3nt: TGTGCCAGCAGTTTCGTCGGCGGGAAGAATGGCTACACCTTC
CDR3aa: CASSFVGGKNGYTF

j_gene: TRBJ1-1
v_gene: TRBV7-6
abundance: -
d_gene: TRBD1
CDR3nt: TGTGCCAGCAGCCCCAGGACAGGGAGCCCTCTGAACACTGAAGCTTTCTTT
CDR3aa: CASSPRTGSPLNTEAFF

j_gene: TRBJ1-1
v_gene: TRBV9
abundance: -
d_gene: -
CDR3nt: TGTGCCAGCTCCGGGGGTTCGGACACTGAAGCTTTCTTT
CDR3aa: CASSGGSDTEAFF

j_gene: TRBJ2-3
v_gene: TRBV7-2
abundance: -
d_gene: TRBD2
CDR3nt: TGTGCCAGCAGCTTAGGGGCTAGCGGGGGCCGCACAGATACGCAGTATTTT
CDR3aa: CASSLGASGGRTDTQYF

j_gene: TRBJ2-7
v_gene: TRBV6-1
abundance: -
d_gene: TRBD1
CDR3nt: TGTGCCAGCAGTGCGACAGGGGGCGGGTACGAGCAGTACTTC
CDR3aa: CASSATGGGYEQYF

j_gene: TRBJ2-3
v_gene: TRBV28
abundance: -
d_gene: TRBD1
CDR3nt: TGTGCCACCAGGGGACAGGGCCGAGATACGCAGTATTTT
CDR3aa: CATRGQGRDTQYF

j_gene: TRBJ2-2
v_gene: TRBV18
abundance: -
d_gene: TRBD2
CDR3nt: TGTGCCAGCTCAATACCTAGCGGGAGTCTCACCGGGGAGCTGTTTTTT
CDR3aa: CASSIPSGSLTGELFF

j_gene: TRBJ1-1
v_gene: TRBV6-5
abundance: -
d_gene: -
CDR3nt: TGTGCCAGCAGTTACGGGGGGGGAGTAAATTTTGAAGCTTTCTTT
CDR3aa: CASSYGGGVNFEAFF

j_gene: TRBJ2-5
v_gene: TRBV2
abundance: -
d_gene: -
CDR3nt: TGTGCCAGCTTTCCACAACAAGAGACCCAGTACTTC
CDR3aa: CASFPQQETQYF

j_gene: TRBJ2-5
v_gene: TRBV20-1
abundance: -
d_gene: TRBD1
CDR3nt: TGCAGTGCGAGTGACAGGGGGACCCAGTACTTC
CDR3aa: CSASDRGTQYF

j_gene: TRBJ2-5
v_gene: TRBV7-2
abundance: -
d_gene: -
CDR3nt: TGTGCCAGCAGCTTAGCGCTTAGGACAAAAGAGACCCAGTACTTC
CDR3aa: CASSLALRTKETQYF

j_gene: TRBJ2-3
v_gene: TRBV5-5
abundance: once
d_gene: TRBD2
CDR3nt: TGTGCCAGCAGCTTTAGCGGGAGCACAGATACGCAGTATTTT
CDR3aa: CASSFSGSTDTQYF

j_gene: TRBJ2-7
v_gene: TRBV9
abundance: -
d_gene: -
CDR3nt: TGTGCCAGCAGCGTAGGGCAGGCATACTCCTACGAGCAGTACTTC
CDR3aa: CASSVGQAYSYEQYF

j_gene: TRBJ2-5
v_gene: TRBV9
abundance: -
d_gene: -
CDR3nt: TGTGCCAGCAGCGTAGTGGCAGGGAGGCAAGAGACCCAGTACTTC
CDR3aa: CASSVVAGRQETQYF

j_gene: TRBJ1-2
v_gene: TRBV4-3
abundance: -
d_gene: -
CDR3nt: TGCGCCAGCAGCCAAGATCAGACAGGCTACTATGGCTACACCTTC
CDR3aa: CASSQDQTGYYGYTF

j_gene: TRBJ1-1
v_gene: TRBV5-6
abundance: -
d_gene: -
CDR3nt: TGTGCCAGCAGCTGGAGCACTGAAGCTTTCTTT
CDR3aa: CASSWSTEAFF

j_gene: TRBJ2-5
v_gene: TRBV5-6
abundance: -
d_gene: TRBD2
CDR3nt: TGTGCCAGCAGCTCCGAGCGACTAGCGGGAATTCAAGAGACCCAGTACTTC
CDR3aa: CASSSERLAGIQETQYF

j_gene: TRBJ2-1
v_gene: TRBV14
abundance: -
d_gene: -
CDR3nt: TGTGCCAGCAGCCAACCTGGGACTCTATCCTACAATGAGCAGTTCTTC
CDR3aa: CASSQPGTLSYNEQFF

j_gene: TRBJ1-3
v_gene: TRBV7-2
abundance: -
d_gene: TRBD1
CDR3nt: TGTGCCAGCAGCTTAGCAACAGGGGCTGGAAACACCATATATTTT
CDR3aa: CASSLATGAGNTIYF

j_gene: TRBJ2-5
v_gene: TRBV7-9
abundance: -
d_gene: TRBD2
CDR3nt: TGTGCCAGCAGCTTAGCTGGGGGGGATGAGACCCAGTACTTC
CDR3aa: CASSLAGGDETQYF